This T cell receptor (beta chain) was profiled in a study of shared T cell receptors in the human thymus. Method: immunoSEQ multiplex PCR; TCRdb's copy keeps in-frame clones and lacks some. The data hold 63,000 or so clones, with about 95% observed a single time. J gave up 0 bases and V 7 bases, and 6 bases lay outside the gene matches. CDR1 is MNHEY and CDR2 is SVGAGI in the germline V gene. CDR3 length: 15 residues. The sample taken for sequencing was thymocytes. The gene calls are TRBV6-5 and TRBJ1-5; TRBD1 matches 7 bases. This sequence was found in a human donor. CDR3: CASNPGTDSNQPQHF. CDR3 in DNA: TGTGCCAGCAACCCCGGGACAGATAGCAATCAGCCCCAGCATTTT.